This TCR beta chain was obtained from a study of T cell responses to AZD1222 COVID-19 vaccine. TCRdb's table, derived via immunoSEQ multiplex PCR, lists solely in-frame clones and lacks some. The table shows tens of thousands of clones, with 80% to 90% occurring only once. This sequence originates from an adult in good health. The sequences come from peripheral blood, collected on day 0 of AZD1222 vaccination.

The CDR3 spells CASSPGQSNEKLFF. Written as DNA, the CDR3 is TGTGCCAGCAGCCCGGGACAGTCTAATGAAAAACTGTTTTTT. The rearrangement joins TRBV5-6 to TRBJ1-4; 7 bases match TRBD1. The CDR3 runs to 14 residues. The V gene end was trimmed by 4 bases and the J gene end by 3 bases; junction bases not matched to a gene: 3. In germline, CDR1 is SGHDT, CDR2 YYEEEE. The full variable domain, rest sourced from reference TRBV5-6 and TRBJ1-4, is DAGVTQSPTHLIKTRGQQVTLRCSPKSGHDTVSWYQQALGQGPQFIFQYYEEEERQRGNFPDRFSGHQFPNYSSELNVNALLLGDSALYLCASSPGQSNEKLFFGSGTQLSVL.